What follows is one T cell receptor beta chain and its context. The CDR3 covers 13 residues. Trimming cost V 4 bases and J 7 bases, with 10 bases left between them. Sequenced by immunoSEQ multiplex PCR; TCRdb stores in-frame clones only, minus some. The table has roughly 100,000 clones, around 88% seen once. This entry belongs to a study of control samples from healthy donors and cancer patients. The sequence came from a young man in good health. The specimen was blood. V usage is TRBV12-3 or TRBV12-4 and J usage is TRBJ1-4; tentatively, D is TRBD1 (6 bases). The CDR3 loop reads CASSSGAGEKLFF. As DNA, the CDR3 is TGTGCCAGCAGTTCGGGGGCTGGTGAAAAACTGTTTTTT.